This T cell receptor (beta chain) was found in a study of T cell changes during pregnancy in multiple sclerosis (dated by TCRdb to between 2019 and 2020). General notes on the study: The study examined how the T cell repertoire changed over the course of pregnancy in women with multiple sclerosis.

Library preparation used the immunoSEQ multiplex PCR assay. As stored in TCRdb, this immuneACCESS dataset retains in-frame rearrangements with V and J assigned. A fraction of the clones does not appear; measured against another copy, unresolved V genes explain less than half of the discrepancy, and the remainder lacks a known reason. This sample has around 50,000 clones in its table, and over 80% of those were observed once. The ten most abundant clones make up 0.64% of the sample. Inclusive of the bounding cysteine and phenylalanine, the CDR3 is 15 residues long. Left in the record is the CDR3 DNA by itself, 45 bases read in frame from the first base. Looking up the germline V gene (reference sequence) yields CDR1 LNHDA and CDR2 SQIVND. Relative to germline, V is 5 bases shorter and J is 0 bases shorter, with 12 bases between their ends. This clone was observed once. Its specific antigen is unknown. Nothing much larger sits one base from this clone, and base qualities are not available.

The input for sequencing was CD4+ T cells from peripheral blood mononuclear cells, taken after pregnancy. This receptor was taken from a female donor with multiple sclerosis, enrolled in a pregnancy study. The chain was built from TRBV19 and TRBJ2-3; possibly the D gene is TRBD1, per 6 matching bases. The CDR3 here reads CASSLRGTSTDTQYF. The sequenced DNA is TGTGCCAGTAGTCTCAGGGGTACTAGCACAGATACGCAGTATTTT.